Listed below are T cell receptor beta chains from one sample, sequenced in a study of OX40 agonist ivuxolimab in advanced cancers. Profiled with immunoSEQ multiplex PCR; TCRdb holds only in-frame clones, not every one. The table includes around 41,000 clones, nearly 90% detected once. The starting material was CD4+ or CD8+ T cells sorted from blood, obtained in a trial of the OX40 agonist ivuxolimab. The source is an adult with an advanced solid tumor such as melanoma, head and neck, liver or kidney cancer. Each CDR3 is given with its conserved first and last residue. D genes are given only for firm matches. Clone sizes are given selectively: once, few, many, or a class where the clone is expanded.

few TRBJ2-1 TRBV4-2 17 . TGTGCCAGCAGCCAAGATTCGGCGTCAGGGTCCTACAATGAGCAGTTCTTC CASSQDSASGSYNEQFF
once TRBJ1-1 TRBV15 14 . TGTGCCACCAGCAGAGATCGCAGGGCCACTGAAGCTTTCTTT CATSRDRRATEAFF
. TRBJ1-2 TRBV10-3 17 TRBD1 TGTGCCATCAGTGACCGACAGGGGGCGACGACAGGCGGTGGCTACACCTTC CAISDRQGATTGGGYTF
. TRBJ2-1 TRBV2 18 TRBD2 TGTGCCAGCAGTGAAGCGCTTCGTCGGGAGGGCCGTCGGGATGAGCAGTTCTTC CASSEALRREGRRDEQFF
. TRBJ2-1 TRBV29-1 12 TRBD2 TGCAGCGCGAGGGACTACCCCAATGAGCAGTTCTTC CSARDYPNEQFF
. TRBJ2-1 TRBV25-1 15 TRBD2 TGTGCCAGCAGTGAAGGACTAGAAGTCTACAATGAGCAGTTCTTC CASSEGLEVYNEQFF
. TRBJ2-6 TRBV2 16 TRBD1 TGTGCCAGCAGCCCACAGGGGAGCTCTGGGGCCAACGTCCTGACTTTC CASSPQGSSGANVLTF
. TRBJ1-6 TRBV2 15 . TGTGCCAGCAGCGCCACAGGGTTCTCGAATTCACCCCTCCACTTT CASSATGFSNSPLHF
. TRBJ2-3 TRBV6-4 15 TRBD1 TGTGCCAGCAGTGCCGGGACAGGGGGCACAGATACGCAGTATTTT CASSAGTGGTDTQYF
. TRBJ2-3 TRBV7-6 15 TRBD1 TGTGCCAGCAGCTTAGGACAGGGGATGACAGATACGCAGTATTTT CASSLGQGMTDTQYF
. TRBJ1-5 TRBV10-3 14 TRBD1 TGTGCCATCAGTGATGGGACAGGGGAGCTGCCCCAGCATTTT CAISDGTGELPQHF
. TRBJ1-4 TRBV11-1 14 TRBD1 TGTGCCAGCAGCCTCCGGGACAGAGGAGAAAAACTGTTTTTT CASSLRDRGEKLFF
. TRBJ1-4 TRBV9 13 . TGTGCCAGCAGCGTAGGAACCCGGGAAAAACTGTTTTTT CASSVGTREKLFF
. TRBJ2-5 TRBV9 15 TRBD2 TGTGCCAGCAGCGTAGGGCCCGGGGGGGCCGAGACCCAGTACTTC CASSVGPGGAETQYF
. TRBJ2-1 TRBV28 15 . TGTGCCAGCAGTTTTAAAAGTTTTCCAATTAATGAGCAGTTCTTC CASSFKSFPINEQFF
. TRBJ2-1 TRBV5-1 16 TRBD1 TGCGCCAGCAGCTATACCGGGACAGGGCGTGGCAATGAGCAGTTCTTC CASSYTGTGRGNEQFF
. TRBJ2-1 TRBV6-1 15 . TGTGCCAGCAGTCTTCAGGGTGCCTCCTACAATGAGCAGTTCTTC CASSLQGASYNEQFF
. TRBJ2-1 TRBV5-1 15 TRBD2 TGCGCCAGCAGCTTAGCGGGAGAGGTCTACAATGAGCAGTTCTTC CASSLAGEVYNEQFF
. TRBJ2-1 TRBV6-4 15 TRBD2 TGTGCCAGCAGTGAAAAAGCGGGAGGGCCCAATGAGCAGTTCTTC CASSEKAGGPNEQFF
once TRBJ2-1 TRBV6-5 16 . TGTGCCAGCAGTTCTTCCGGGGGACAGCATTACAATGAGCAGTTCTTC CASSSSGGQHYNEQFF
. TRBJ1-2 TRBV7-2 14 . TGTGCCAGCAGCTTAGATTGGGCAGGTCGAGGCTACACCTTC CASSLDWAGRGYTF
. TRBJ2-1 TRBV6-5 13 TRBD1 TGTGCCAGCAGTCGGGACAGCTACAATGAGCAGTTCTTC CASSRDSYNEQFF
. TRBJ2-7 TRBV28 18 TRBD2 TGTGCCAGCAGTCGCCGACTAGCGGGAGGGTATTACCCCTACGAGCAGTACTTC CASSRRLAGGYYPYEQYF
. TRBJ2-5 TRBV7-2 14 . TGTGCCAGCAGCTCTTCGGTAGCCTCAGAGACCCAGTACTTC CASSSSVASETQYF
. TRBJ2-1 TRBV28 16 . TGTGCCAGCATCAAAATGTCAGCGGACCAGGGAAATGAGCAGTTCTTC CASIKMSADQGNEQFF
. TRBJ2-2 TRBV7-6 14 . TGTGCCAGCAGCTTCGCTGGTAACACCGGGGAGCTGTTTTTT CASSFAGNTGELFF
. TRBJ2-3 TRBV9 11 . TGTGCCAGCAGCGTGGGTGATACGCAGTATTTT CASSVGDTQYF
once TRBJ1-2 TRBV6-6 13 . TGTGCCAGCAGCGGAACAGGGATCTATGGCTACACCTTC CASSGTGIYGYTF
. TRBJ2-1 TRBV19 16 . TGTGCCAGTAGTAATAGGGGGGCGGCGAGAGACAATGAGCAGTTCTTC CASSNRGAARDNEQFF
. TRBJ2-7 TRBV14 14 TRBD1 TGTGCCAGCAGCCAAGCAGGGGGCTCCTACGAGCAGTACTTC CASSQAGGSYEQYF
. TRBJ2-1 TRBV21-1 14 . TGTGCCAGCACCTCTTCGATGGGCGGAAGTGAGCAGTTCTTC CASTSSMGGSEQFF
. TRBJ1-2 TRBV6-1 15 TRBD1 TGTGCCAGCAGGCCCGGGACAGGTTTGGACTATGGCTACACCTTC CASRPGTGLDYGYTF
. TRBJ1-6 TRBV28 15 . TGTGCCAGCAGATACGTACGGGTACTAAAATCACCCCTCCACTTT CASRYVRVLKSPLHF
few TRBJ2-5 TRBV7-9 14 . TGTGCCAGCAGCTTAGCCCTAGGAAGGGAGACCCAGTACTTC CASSLALGRETQYF
. TRBJ2-5 TRBV6-6 15 . TGTGCCAGCAGCCCCCTGGGGTTAGGCCAAGAGACCCAGTACTTC CASSPLGLGQETQYF
. TRBJ1-1 TRBV5-1 14 TRBD1 TGCGCCAGCAGCACCCGACAGGGGGGAACTGAAGCTTTCTTT CASSTRQGGTEAFF
. TRBJ1-5 TRBV2 16 TRBD1 TGTGCCAGCAGTTATGAGACAGGGGCGCGGAATCAGCCCCAGCATTTT CASSYETGARNQPQHF
once TRBJ1-1 TRBV19 15 . TGTGCCAGTAGGAATACCCCTCGGGGGAACACTGAAGCTTTCTTT CASRNTPRGNTEAFF
. TRBJ2-7 TRBV28 11 . TGTGCCAGCAGTTTTCGTTACGAGCAGTACTTC CASSFRYEQYF
. TRBJ1-5 TRBV7-8 18 . TGTGCCAGCAGCTTATTGGACTCTAGGGCGGGTGGCAATCAGCCCCAGCATTTT CASSLLDSRAGGNQPQHF
. TRBJ2-7 TRBV6-1 15 . TGTGCCAGCAGTGAACGCAAGGCAGGGCCCTACGAGCAGTACTTC CASSERKAGPYEQYF
. TRBJ2-3 TRBV6-5 16 . TGTGCCAGCAGTTACTCGGGGGGAGATGGCACAGATACGCAGTATTTT CASSYSGGDGTDTQYF
. TRBJ2-7 TRBV5-1 15 . TGCGCCAGCAGCCCAAGGCGCATCAGTACCTACGAGCAGTACTTC CASSPRRISTYEQYF
. TRBJ2-7 TRBV7-2 14 TRBD1 TGTGCCAGCAGCTCCAACAGGGGAACCTACGAGCAGTACTTC CASSSNRGTYEQYF
few TRBJ2-4 TRBV2 13 . TGTGCCAGCAGCCTAGAGGGGAAAAACATTCAGTACTTC CASSLEGKNIQYF
. TRBJ2-1 TRBV6-5 15 TRBD2 TGTGCCAGCAGAAGACTAGCGGGAGAGTTTGTGGAGCAGTTCTTC CASRRLAGEFVEQFF
. TRBJ2-2 TRBV5-1 14 . TGCGCCAGCAGCGGCGGGACGCCTACCCGGGAGCTGTTTTTT CASSGGTPTRELFF
once TRBJ2-3 TRBV10-3 17 . TGTGCCATCAGTGAGGTTGTTGGGTTCGGGACCACAGATACGCAGTATTTT CAISEVVGFGTTDTQYF
. TRBJ2-2 TRBV2 16 . TGTGCCAGCAGACTTCAGCGGACCCTGAACACCGGGGAGCTGTTTTTT CASRLQRTLNTGELFF
few TRBJ2-2 TRBV18 14 . TGTGCCAGCTCACCGAAGGGGCGGACCGGGGAGCTGTTTTTT CASSPKGRTGELFF
. TRBJ2-5 TRBV19 14 TRBD1 TGTGCCAGTAAGGACAGGGACTTTGTGGAGACCCAGTACTTC CASKDRDFVETQYF
once TRBJ2-7 TRBV7-9 15 TRBD2 TGTGCCAGCAGCTTAGCACTAGCGGGATTCCACGAGCAGTACTTC CASSLALAGFHEQYF
. TRBJ1-5 TRBV28 12 . TGTGCCAGTGTACGGGTAAATCAGCCCCAGCATTTT CASVRVNQPQHF